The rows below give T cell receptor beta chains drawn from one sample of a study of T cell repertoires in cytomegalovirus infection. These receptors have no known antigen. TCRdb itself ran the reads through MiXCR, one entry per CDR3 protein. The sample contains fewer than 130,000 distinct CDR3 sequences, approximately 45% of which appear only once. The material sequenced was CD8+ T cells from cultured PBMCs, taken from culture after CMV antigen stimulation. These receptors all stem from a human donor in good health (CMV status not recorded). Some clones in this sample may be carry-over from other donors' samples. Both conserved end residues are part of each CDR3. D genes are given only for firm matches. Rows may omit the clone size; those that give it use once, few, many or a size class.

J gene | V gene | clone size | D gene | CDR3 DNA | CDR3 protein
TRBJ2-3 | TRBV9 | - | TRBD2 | TGTGCCAGCAGAGGGCTAGCGGGGGGGCCGAACACAGATACGCAGTATTTT | CASRGLAGGPNTDTQYF
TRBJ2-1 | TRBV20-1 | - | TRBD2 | TGCAGTGCGGCCACGATTCGACTAGCGATGGGCAATGAGCAGTTCTTC | CSAATIRLAMGNEQFF
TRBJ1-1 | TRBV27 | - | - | TGTGCCAGCAGTTTAGGGTTAGGGGTGAACACTGAAGCTTTCTTT | CASSLGLGVNTEAFF
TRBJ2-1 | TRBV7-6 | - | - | TGTGCCAGCAGCCACTATTCCAATGAGCAGTTCTTC | CASSHYSNEQFF
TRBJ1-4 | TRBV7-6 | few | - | TGTGCCAGCAGCTCCCGCGGGACTTCCGACGAGGGTGAAAAACTGTTTTTT | CASSSRGTSDEGEKLFF
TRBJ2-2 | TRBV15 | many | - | TGTGCCACCAGCAGAGATCTAGCACCCATCAACACCGGGGAGCTGTTTTTT | CATSRDLAPINTGELFF
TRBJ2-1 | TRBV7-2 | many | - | TGTGCCAGCAGCTTAGCCTCGAGCTCCTACAATGAGCAGTTCTTC | CASSLASSSYNEQFF
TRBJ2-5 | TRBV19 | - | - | TGTGCCAGTAGTATCAGGGGACGGGGGGAGACCCAGTACTTC | CASSIRGRGETQYF
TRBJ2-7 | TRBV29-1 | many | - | TGCAGCGTTGAAGGGGAGGACAACTACGAGCAGTACTTC | CSVEGEDNYEQYF
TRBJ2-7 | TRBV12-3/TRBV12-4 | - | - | TGTGCCAGCAGTTTCGGCCACTCGGACGAGCAGTACTTC | CASSFGHSDEQYF
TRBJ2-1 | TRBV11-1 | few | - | TGTGCCAGCAGCCCGGACAGTGGCTACAATGAGCAGTTCTTC | CASSPDSGYNEQFF
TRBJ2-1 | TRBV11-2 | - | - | TGTGCCAGCAACCCCGAACAGGGACACAATGAGCAGTTCTTC | CASNPEQGHNEQFF
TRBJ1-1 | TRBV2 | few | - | TGTGCCGCAAGTAATTCCTACACTGAAGCTTTCTTT | CAASNSYTEAFF
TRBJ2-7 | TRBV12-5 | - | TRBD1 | TGTGCTAGTGGTTTGGGTCACAGGGGAAGGGCCTACGAGCAGTACTTC | CASGLGHRGRAYEQYF
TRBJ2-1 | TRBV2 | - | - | TGTGCCAGCACAGGGTGGACCTACAATGAGCAGTTCTTC | CASTGWTYNEQFF
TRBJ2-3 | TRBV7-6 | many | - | TGTGCCAGCAGCCCGGGGGCCCCGTGGGCGGCCACAGATACGCAGTATTTT | CASSPGAPWAATDTQYF
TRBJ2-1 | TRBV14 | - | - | TGTGCCAGCAGCCAAGTGGGCTCTAGCTCCTACAATGAGCAGTTCTTC | CASSQVGSSSYNEQFF
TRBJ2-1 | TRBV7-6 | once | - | TGTGCCAGCCTTGTCAACAGTCTTATACAGCCCTCCAATGAGCAGTTCTTC | CASLVNSLIQPSNEQFF
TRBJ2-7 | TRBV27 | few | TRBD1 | TGTGCCAGCAGCTTCGGACAGGGCTACGAGCAGTACTTC | CASSFGQGYEQYF
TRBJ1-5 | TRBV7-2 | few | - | TGTGCCAGCAGCTTAGCGCACAGCTATAGCAATCAGCCCCAGCATTTT | CASSLAHSYSNQPQHF
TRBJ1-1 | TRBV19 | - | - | TGTGCCAGTAGTATAGGGAAAGGCAATGAAGCTTTCTTT | CASSIGKGNEAFF
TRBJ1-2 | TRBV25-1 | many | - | TGTGCCAGCAGCCCTATCGGGGAACAACCCGGCTACACCTTC | CASSPIGEQPGYTF
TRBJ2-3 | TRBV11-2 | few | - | TGTGCCAGCAGCCCGCGACAGGACCCCTTTAGCACAGATACGCAGTATTTT | CASSPRQDPFSTDTQYF
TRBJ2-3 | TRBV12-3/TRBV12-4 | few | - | TGTGCCAGCAGTTTACTACAGGCTATTGGAGATACGCAGTATTTT | CASSLLQAIGDTQYF
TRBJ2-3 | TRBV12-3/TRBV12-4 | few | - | TGTGCCAGCAGTTTGTCGGGGAAAGATACGCAGTATTTT | CASSLSGKDTQYF
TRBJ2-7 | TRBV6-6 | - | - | TGTGCCAGCAGCTTTCAAGGCAGGTCTGAAAACTACGAGCAGTACTTC | CASSFQGRSENYEQYF
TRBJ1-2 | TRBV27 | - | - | TGTGCCAGCAGTTTAGATCCAGATGACATCTATGGCTACACCTTC | CASSLDPDDIYGYTF
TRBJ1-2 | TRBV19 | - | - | TGTGCCAGTAGTACCGGGCCCCAGGGCTACACCTTC | CASSTGPQGYTF
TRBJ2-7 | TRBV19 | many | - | TGTGCCAGCACTCTTTCTGGGACTTCATACGAGCAGTACTTC | CASTLSGTSYEQYF
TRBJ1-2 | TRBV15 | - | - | TGTGCCACCAGCGAGATCCAGACGAACTATGGCTACACCTTC | CATSEIQTNYGYTF
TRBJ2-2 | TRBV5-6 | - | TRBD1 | TGTGCCAGCAGCTCACAGGACAGGGGAGATTACACCGGGGAGCTGTTTTTT | CASSSQDRGDYTGELFF
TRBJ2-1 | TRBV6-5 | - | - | TGTGCCAGCAGACTCAGGGGGGCCAACAAGGATGAGCAGTTCTTC | CASRLRGANKDEQFF
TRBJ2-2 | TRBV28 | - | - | TGTGCCAGCAGCCGTTGGGGTGACGGGGTGCTGTTTTTT | CASSRWGDGVLFF
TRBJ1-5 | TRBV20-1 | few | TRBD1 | TGCAGTGCTAACACAGGGGAGCAGAGCAATCAGCCCCAGCATTTT | CSANTGEQSNQPQHF
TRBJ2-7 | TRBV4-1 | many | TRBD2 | TGCGCCAGCAGCCAGGATGAACTGACTAGCGGGGGATATTACGAGCAGTACTTC | CASSQDELTSGGYYEQYF
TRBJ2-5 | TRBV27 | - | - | TGTGCCAGCAGTTTCATCAGGGCAGAGACCCAGTACTTC | CASSFIRAETQYF
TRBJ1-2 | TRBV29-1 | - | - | TGCAGCGTTGACAGGGCCTACTATGGCTACACCTTC | CSVDRAYYGYTF
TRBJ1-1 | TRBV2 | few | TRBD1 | TGTGCCAGCAGTGAACCGGGACAGGGGAGGGGCACTGAAGCTTTCTTT | CASSEPGQGRGTEAFF
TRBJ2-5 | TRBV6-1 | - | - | TGTGCCAGCAGTGTTCTGGGGGCCGGAGAGACCCAGTACTTC | CASSVLGAGETQYF
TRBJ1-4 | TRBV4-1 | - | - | TGCGCCAGCAGCCATAGGGTATCAGACGAAAAACTGTTTTTT | CASSHRVSDEKLFF
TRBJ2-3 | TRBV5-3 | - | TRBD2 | TGTGCCAGGGGAGCGGGGGGGCCATACGGCACAGATACGCAGTATTTT | CARGAGGPYGTDTQYF
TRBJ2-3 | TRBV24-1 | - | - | TGTGCCACCAGTGACGGGCCGGGTCTCACGGAAGATACGCAGTATTTT | CATSDGPGLTEDTQYF
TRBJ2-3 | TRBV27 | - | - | TGTGCCAGCAGTCCGGGGGGCCCCAATACGCAGTATTTT | CASSPGGPNTQYF
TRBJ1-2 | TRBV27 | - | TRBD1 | TGTGCCAGCAGTTTTGCAGGGGGCGATGGCTACACCTTC | CASSFAGGDGYTF
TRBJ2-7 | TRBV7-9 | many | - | TGTGCCAGCAGCCAAGAAGGGGATGTCTACGAGCAGTACTTC | CASSQEGDVYEQYF
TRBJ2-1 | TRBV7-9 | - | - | TGTGCCAGCAGCCCCACTACGAGCTCCTACAATGAGCAGTTCTTC | CASSPTTSSYNEQFF
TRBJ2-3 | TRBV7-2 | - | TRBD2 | TGTGCCAGCAGCCCCTTAGCGGGGGGGGTCCAAGATACGCAGTATTTT | CASSPLAGGVQDTQYF
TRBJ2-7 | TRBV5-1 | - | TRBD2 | TGCGCCAGCAGCAAAGGGACTAGTTCCCACGAGCAGTACTTC | CASSKGTSSHEQYF
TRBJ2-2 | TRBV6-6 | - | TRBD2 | TGTGCCAGCAGTTACGGAGCGGGGGGGCCGATCGGGGAGCTGTTTTTT | CASSYGAGGPIGELFF
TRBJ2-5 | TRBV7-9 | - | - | TGTGCCAGCAGCTTAAGCGGACAAGAGACCCAGTACTTC | CASSLSGQETQYF